The rows below give T cell receptor beta chains drawn from one sample of a study of T-cell reconstitution after alpha-beta-depleted transplantation in children. TCRdb fed the PCR reads into MiXCR, producing one record per CDR3 protein. The sample lists hundreds of thousands of distinct CDR3 sequences; over 10% were seen once. The source was PBMCs, mostly from graft donor cells, collected 360 days after TCRalphabeta/CD19-depleted stem cell transplant. The origin of the receptors is a male patient between 5 and 17 years old who had a stem cell transplant for acute myeloid leukemia, so the T cells may come from the graft donor. The CDR3 runs from the conserved cysteine through the conserved F or W. A D gene is named only where the DNA matches it firmly. Expanded clones get a size class; other rows say once, few or many, or leave the size out.

NA NA TRBJ2-7 TRBV20-1 CSARELEVGGYEQYF TGCAGTGCTAGAGAACTTGAGGTTGGCGGATACGAGCAGTACTTC
TRBD2 NA TRBJ2-5 TRBV12-3/TRBV12-4 CASSFDGGETQYF TGTGCCAGCAGTTTCGACGGGGGGGAGACCCAGTACTTC
TRBD1 NA TRBJ2-1 TRBV29-1 CSVDGVNRGNNEQFF TGCAGCGTTGATGGCGTGAACAGGGGAAATAATGAGCAGTTCTTC
TRBD1 NA TRBJ2-5 TRBV7-2 CASSLVGTGTQETQYF TGTGCCAGCAGCTTAGTAGGGACAGGGACGCAAGAGACCCAGTACTTC
NA NA TRBJ1-5 TRBV2 CASSVWQGKHF TGTGCCAGCAGTGTCTGGCAGGGGAAACATTTT
NA NA TRBJ2-4 TRBV6-5 CASSYLIPGAKNIQYF TGTGCCAGCAGTTACCTCATCCCGGGAGCCAAAAACATTCAGTACTTC
NA NA TRBJ1-2 TRBV7-2 CASSLDWYSEYGYTF TGTGCCAGCAGCTTAGACTGGTACAGCGAGTATGGCTACACCTTC
NA many TRBJ2-5 TRBV6-5 CASSYWRGRETQYF TGTGCCAGCAGTTACTGGAGGGGACGGGAGACCCAGTACTTC
NA many TRBJ2-7 TRBV20-1 CSARRPMGVAYEQYF TGCAGTGCTAGACGTCCGATGGGGGTCGCTTACGAGCAGTACTTC
TRBD1 NA TRBJ2-1 TRBV4-3 CASSQEPGTGRNEQFF TGCGCCAGCAGCCAAGAACCTGGGACAGGTCGAAATGAGCAGTTCTTC